This is a list of T cell receptor beta chains from one sample in a study of blood T cell repertoires in COVID-19. The protocol was immunoSEQ multiplex PCR, while the TCRdb copy is restricted to in-frame clones and leaves out a portion. The repertoire holds about 89,000 clones, with about nine tenths as singletons. Material for sequencing was peripheral blood. All receptors come from a male donor with acute or convalescent COVID-19. Each CDR3 is given with its conserved first and last residue. Fields, in order: V gene, J gene, D gene, clone size, CDR3 DNA, CDR3 protein. A D gene is named only where the DNA matches it firmly. Where a row states a size, it is once, few, many or the class of an expanded clone; other rows omit it.

>TRBV10-3|TRBJ2-3|TRBD1|once
TGTGCCATCATGAGAGGACAGGGAGAGACAGATACGCAGTATTTT
CAIMRGQGETDTQYF
>TRBV28|TRBJ2-3|-|-
TGTGCCAGCAGTTTGTCTAGAGGGGGTTTTACAGATACGCAGTATTTT
CASSLSRGGFTDTQYF
>TRBV5-1|TRBJ2-7|-|-
TGCGCCAGCAGCTTGGCTTTGGCGGTCGGCGAGCAGTACTTC
CASSLALAVGEQYF
>TRBV24-1|TRBJ1-2|-|once
TGTGCCACCAGTCAATCCTATTTTGGCTACACCTTC
CATSQSYFGYTF
>TRBV11-3|TRBJ2-2|-|-
TGTGCCAGCAGCTTAGCTTCCGGGGAGCTGTTTTTT
CASSLASGELFF
>TRBV5-3|TRBJ2-1|TRBD2|-
TGTGCCAGAAGCTTGCTCGATGGCGGGGGGGATAATGAGCAGTTCTTC
CARSLLDGGGDNEQFF
>TRBV5-1|TRBJ1-5|-|once
TGCGCCAGCAGCTTGGCAGGGCAGTCTGGGCAGCCCCAGCATTTT
CASSLAGQSGQPQHF
>TRBV28|TRBJ1-2|-|-
TGTGCCAGCAGTCGCGGTGGCTCCACCTCCTATGGCTACACCTTC
CASSRGGSTSYGYTF
>TRBV6-1|TRBJ2-7|-|-
TGTGCCAGCAGTGCCCAGGGGTACGAGCAGTACTTC
CASSAQGYEQYF
>TRBV13|TRBJ1-3|-|-
TGTGCCAGCAGCCCCGCTGGGGGGGTCCTGGGAAACACCATATATTTT
CASSPAGGVLGNTIYF
>TRBV6-1|TRBJ1-2|TRBD1|-
TGTGCCAGCAGTGAAGGGGACAGCTTATATGGCTACACCTTC
CASSEGDSLYGYTF
>TRBV20-1|TRBJ2-1|TRBD1|-
TGCAGTGCTAGTCCGGGACAGGGGTGGAATGAGCAGTTCTTC
CSASPGQGWNEQFF
>TRBV11-2|TRBJ1-6|TRBD1|-
TGTGCCAGCAGCCTAAGGGGACAGGGAATTTATAATTCACCCCTCCACTTT
CASSLRGQGIYNSPLHF
>TRBV19|TRBJ2-7|TRBD2|-
TGTGCCAGTAGTATTAGCGGGGGAATCTACGAGCAGTACTTC
CASSISGGIYEQYF
>TRBV10-3|TRBJ2-1|TRBD2|-
TGTGCCATCAGTGAGAATAGCGGGGGGGCCGGCGACAATGAGCAGTTCTTC
CAISENSGGAGDNEQFF
>TRBV19|TRBJ1-5|-|few
TGTGCCAGTAGTGTGAACCAGGGATGGCAGGGAGGGGATCAGCCCCAGCATTTT
CASSVNQGWQGGDQPQHF
>TRBV15|TRBJ1-1|-|-
TGTGCCACCAGCAGAGATTCGGTCCGGGGCACTGAAGCTTTCTTT
CATSRDSVRGTEAFF
>TRBV5-1|TRBJ2-5|TRBD1|once
TGCGCCAGCAGCTTGGATCCAGGGGGAGAGACCCAGTACTTC
CASSLDPGGETQYF
>TRBV7-9|TRBJ2-2|TRBD2|-
TGTGCCAGCAGCCCACCCTCGGGACTAGCGGGACCGGGGGAGCTGTTTTTT
CASSPPSGLAGPGELFF
>TRBV27|TRBJ1-5|TRBD1|-
TGTGCCAGCAGTTCAATACAGGGGAGTCAGCCCCAGCATTTT
CASSSIQGSQPQHF
>TRBV10-3|TRBJ1-1|TRBD1|-
TGTGCCATCACCTCGGGACAGGGAGCTGAAGCTTTCTTT
CAITSGQGAEAFF
>TRBV29-1|TRBJ1-1|TRBD1|-
TGCAGCGTTACAGGGGGCCCTGGGCCTGAAGCTTTCTTT
CSVTGGPGPEAFF
>TRBV9|TRBJ1-3|TRBD1|-
TGTGCCAGCAGCACCCGGGACAGGGTGTCTGGAAACACCATATATTTT
CASSTRDRVSGNTIYF
>TRBV7-2|TRBJ2-1|-|-
TGTGCCAGCAGCTTACACAGGGAGAATGAGCAGTTCTTC
CASSLHRENEQFF
>TRBV10-3|TRBJ1-2|-|-
TGTGCCATCAGTGAGTCTGCGCATAACTATGGCTACACCTTC
CAISESAHNYGYTF
>TRBV19|TRBJ2-7|-|-
TGTGCCAGTAGCCTTAAGAGGAACGGAATGTACGAGCAGTACTTC
CASSLKRNGMYEQYF
>TRBV5-1|TRBJ2-3|TRBD2|-
TGCGCCAGCAGCTTGGCTAACGGGAGGGCAGATACGCAGTATTTT
CASSLANGRADTQYF
>TRBV5-4|TRBJ2-7|TRBD1|-
TGTGCCAGCAGTTCGACCGGGACAGAGAAAACCTACGAGCAGTACTTC
CASSSTGTEKTYEQYF
>TRBV6-1|TRBJ1-2|TRBD1|-
TGTGCCAGCAGTGCCCCGGGACAGGGGCCTCCCTATGGCTACACCTTC
CASSAPGQGPPYGYTF